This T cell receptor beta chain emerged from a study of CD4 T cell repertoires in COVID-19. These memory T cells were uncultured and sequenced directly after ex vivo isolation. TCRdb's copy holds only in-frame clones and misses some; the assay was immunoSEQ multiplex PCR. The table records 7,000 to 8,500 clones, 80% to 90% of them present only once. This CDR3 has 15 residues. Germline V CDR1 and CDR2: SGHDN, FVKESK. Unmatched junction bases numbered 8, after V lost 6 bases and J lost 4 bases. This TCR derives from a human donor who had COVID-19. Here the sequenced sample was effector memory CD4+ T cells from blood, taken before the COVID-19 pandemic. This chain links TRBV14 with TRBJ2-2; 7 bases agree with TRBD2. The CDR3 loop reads CASRKAGFATGELFF. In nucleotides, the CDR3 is TGTGCCAGCAGGAAAGCGGGGTTTGCCACCGGGGAGCTGTTTTTT.